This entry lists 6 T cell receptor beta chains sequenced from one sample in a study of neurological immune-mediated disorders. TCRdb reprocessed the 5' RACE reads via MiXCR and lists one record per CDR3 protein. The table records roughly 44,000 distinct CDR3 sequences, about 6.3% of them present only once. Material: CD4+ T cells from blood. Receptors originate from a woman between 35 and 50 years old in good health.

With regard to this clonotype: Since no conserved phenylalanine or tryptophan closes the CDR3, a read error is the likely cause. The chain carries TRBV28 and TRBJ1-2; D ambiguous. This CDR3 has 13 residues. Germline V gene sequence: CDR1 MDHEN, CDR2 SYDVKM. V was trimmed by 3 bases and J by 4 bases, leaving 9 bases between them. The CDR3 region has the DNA TGTGCCAGCAGTTTCGGCCTTTCCTATGGCTACACCTGC. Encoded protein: CASSFGLSYGYTC.

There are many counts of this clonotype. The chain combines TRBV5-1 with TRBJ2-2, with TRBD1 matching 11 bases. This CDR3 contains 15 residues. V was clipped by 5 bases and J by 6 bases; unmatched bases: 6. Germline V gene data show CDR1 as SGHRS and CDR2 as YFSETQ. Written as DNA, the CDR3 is TGCGCCAGCAGTTGGACAGGGGGCATTGCCGGGGAGCTGTTTTTT. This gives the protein CASSWTGGIAGELFF. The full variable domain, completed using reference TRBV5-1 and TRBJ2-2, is KAGVTQTPRYLIKTRGQQVTLSCSPISGHRSVSWYQQTPGQGLQFLFEYFSETQRNKGNFPGRFSGRQFSNSRSEMNVSTLELGDSALYLCASSWTGGIAGELFFGEGSRLTVL.

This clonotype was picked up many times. The CDR3 nucleotides are TGTGCCACCGGACTTGCGTCCTACGAGCAGTACTTC. This gives the protein CATGLASYEQYF. The chain recombines TRBV6-1 with TRBJ2-7, with a tentative D call TRBD2 (5 bases). The CDR3 totals 12 residues. Trimming took off 10 bases at V and 1 base at J, with 11 bases between the two ends. Looked up from germline, CDR1 is MNHNS and CDR2 is SASEGT.

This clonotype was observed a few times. The CDR3 sequence: CASSEYLRAGYTF. In nucleotides, the CDR3 is TGTGCCAGCAGTGAATATTTAAGGGCTGGCTACACCTTC. This chain connects TRBV25-1 to TRBJ1-2; D gene unclear. CDR3 length: 13 amino acids. The germline V and J ends were trimmed by 0 bases and 7 bases, with 9 bases remaining between them. Germline V lookup: CDR1 MGHDK, CDR2 SYGVNS.

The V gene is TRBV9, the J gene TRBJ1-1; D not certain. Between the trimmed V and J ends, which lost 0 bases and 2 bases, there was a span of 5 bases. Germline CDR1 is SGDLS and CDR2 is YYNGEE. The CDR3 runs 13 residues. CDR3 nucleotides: TGTGCCAGCAGCGTAGAGGTTAACACTGAAGCTTTCTTT. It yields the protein CASSVEVNTEAFF.

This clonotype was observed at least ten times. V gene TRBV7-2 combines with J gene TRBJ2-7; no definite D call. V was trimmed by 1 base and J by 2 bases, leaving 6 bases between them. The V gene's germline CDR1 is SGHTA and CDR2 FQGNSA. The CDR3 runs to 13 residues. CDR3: CASSLGGTYEQYF. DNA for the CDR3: TGTGCCAGCAGCTTAGGGGGTACCTACGAGCAGTACTTC.